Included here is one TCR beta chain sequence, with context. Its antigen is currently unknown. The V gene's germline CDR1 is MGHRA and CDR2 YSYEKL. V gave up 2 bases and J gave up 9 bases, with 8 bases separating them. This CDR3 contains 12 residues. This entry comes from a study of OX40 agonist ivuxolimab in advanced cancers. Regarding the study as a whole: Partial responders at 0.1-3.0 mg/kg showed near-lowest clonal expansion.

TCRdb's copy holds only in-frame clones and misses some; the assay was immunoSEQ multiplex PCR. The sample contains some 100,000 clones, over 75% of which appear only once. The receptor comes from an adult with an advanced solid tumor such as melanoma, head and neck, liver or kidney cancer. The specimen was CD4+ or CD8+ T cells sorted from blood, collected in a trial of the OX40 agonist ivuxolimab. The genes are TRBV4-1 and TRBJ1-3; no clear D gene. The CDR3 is CASSQSESTIYF. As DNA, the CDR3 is TGCGCCAGCAGCCAATCCGAGTCCACCATATATTTT.